The clone carrying this TCR beta chain has only a few counts. Its antigen remains unknown. The data originate from a study of response to subunit inactivated influenza vaccine. Study outcomes and limitations: The authors offered the suggestion that each seasonal influenza vaccination recruits few new T cells.

TCRdb redid the calling of the RT-PCR reads with MiXCR, one entry per CDR3 protein. The data hold over 450,000 distinct CDR3 sequences, with about an eighth observed a single time. The length of the CDR3 is 14 residues. Germline V lookup: CDR1 SEHNR, CDR2 FQNEAQ (reference sequence). Trimming shortened V by 2 bases and J by 3 bases, and 11 bases separated the two germline ends. The chain joins TRBV7-9 to TRBJ2-7; tentative D call: TRBD1 (6 bases). This sequence was found in a man in his forties or fifties who received an inactivated influenza vaccine. The source was PBMCs from blood, collected roughly 46 days after vaccination. CDR3 protein: CASSLRVGGYEQYF. The CDR3 bases are TGTGCCAGCAGCTTAAGGGTAGGGGGCTACGAGCAGTACTTC.